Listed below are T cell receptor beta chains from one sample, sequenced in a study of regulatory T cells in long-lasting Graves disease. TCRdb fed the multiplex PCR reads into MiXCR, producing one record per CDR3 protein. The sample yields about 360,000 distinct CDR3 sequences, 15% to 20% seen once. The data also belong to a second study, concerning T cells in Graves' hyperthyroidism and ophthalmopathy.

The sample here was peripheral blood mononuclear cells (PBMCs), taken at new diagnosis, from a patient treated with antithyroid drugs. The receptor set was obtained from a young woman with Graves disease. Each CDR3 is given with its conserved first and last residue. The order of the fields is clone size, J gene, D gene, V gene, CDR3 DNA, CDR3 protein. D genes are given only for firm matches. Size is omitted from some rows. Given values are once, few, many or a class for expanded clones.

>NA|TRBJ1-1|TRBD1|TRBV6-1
TGTGCCAGCCGGACAGGGAGTGAAGCTTTCTTT
CASRTGSEAFF
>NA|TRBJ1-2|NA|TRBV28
TGTGCCAGCACCCAGGGGTTGTCTAACTATGGCTACACCTTC
CASTQGLSNYGYTF
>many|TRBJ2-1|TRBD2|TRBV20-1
TGCAGTGCCCCTAGACTAGCGGGACTAAACAATGAGCAGTTCTTC
CSAPRLAGLNNEQFF
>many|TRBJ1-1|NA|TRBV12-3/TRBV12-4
TGTGCCAGCATGGGTATTGCGATGAGAGCTTTCTTT
CASMGIAMRAFF
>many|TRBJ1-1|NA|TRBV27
TGTGCCAGCAGCATTCCGGGACAACGGAACACTGAAGCTTTCTTT
CASSIPGQRNTEAFF
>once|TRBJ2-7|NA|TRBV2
TGTGCCAGCAGCCCTAGAGGGGAAAAGCAGTACTTC
CASSPRGEKQYF
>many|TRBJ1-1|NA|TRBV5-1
TGCGCCAGCAGCTTGGGACAGACCGCCCGTCTGAACACTGAAGCTTTCTTT
CASSLGQTARLNTEAFF
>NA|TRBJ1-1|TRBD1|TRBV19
TGTGCCGGGGCCGGGACAGGGGGCGCCTGGACTGAAGCTTTCTTT
CAGAGTGGAWTEAFF
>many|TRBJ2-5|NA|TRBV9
TGTGCCAGCAGCCCAGGGCTTTCGGGACAAGAGACCCAGTACTTC
CASSPGLSGQETQYF
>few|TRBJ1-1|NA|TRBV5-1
TGCGCCAGCAGCTTCTTAGATCCGAACACTGAAGCTTTCTTT
CASSFLDPNTEAFF
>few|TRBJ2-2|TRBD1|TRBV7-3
TGTGCCAGCAGCTTATTTTCAGGGGGCGGAAATACCGGGGAGCTGTTTTTT
CASSLFSGGGNTGELFF
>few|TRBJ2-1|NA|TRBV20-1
TGCAGTGCCACGGAGGGGAGCTCCTACAATGAGCAGTTCTTC
CSATEGSSYNEQFF
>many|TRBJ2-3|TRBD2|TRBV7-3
TGTGCCAGCAGCTTAACCCGGACTAGCGGAAACACAGATACGCAGTATTTT
CASSLTRTSGNTDTQYF
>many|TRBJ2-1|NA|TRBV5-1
TGCGCCAGCAGCTTGGTGAGGGCCACCTACAATGAGCAGTTCTTC
CASSLVRATYNEQFF
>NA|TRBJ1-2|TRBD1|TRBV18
TGTGCCAGCTCCACCAGGAGGACAGGCGATGGCTACACCTTC
CASSTRRTGDGYTF
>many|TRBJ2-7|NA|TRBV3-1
TGTGCCAGCAGCCCCGGGTTGAGGGATTACGAGCAGTACTTC
CASSPGLRDYEQYF
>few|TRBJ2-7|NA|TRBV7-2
TGTGCCAGCAGCGACGACCCTAACCGGGGCTACGAGCAGTACTTC
CASSDDPNRGYEQYF
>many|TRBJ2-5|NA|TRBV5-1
TGCGCCAGCAGCTTGGCCCGGACCGACGGAGAGACCCAGTACTTC
CASSLARTDGETQYF
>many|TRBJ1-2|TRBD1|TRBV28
TGTGCCAGCCGGCAGCAGGGGGTTTCGAACTATGGCTACACCTTC
CASRQQGVSNYGYTF
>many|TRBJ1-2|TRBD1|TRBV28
TGTGCCAGCAGTTTTGTGACAGGGGTTGGCTACACCTTC
CASSFVTGVGYTF
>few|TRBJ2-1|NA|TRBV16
TGTGCCAGCAGCCCTACAGGGCATGAGCAGTTCTTC
CASSPTGHEQFF
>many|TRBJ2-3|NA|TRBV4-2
TGTGCCAGCAGCCAAGATCCCCCTGGTAGTTCAGATACGCAGTATTTT
CASSQDPPGSSDTQYF
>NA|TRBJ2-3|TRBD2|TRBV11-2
TGTGCCAGCAGCTTAGATCCGCCTAGCGGGGGGCAAGGAGATACGCAGTATTTT
CASSLDPPSGGQGDTQYF
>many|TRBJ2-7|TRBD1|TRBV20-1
TGCAGTGCTAGAAGGGGACAGGGGATCTACGAGCAGTACTTC
CSARRGQGIYEQYF
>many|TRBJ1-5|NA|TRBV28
TGTGCCAGCAGTTTATGGCGGGACAGCAATCAGCCCCAGCATTTT
CASSLWRDSNQPQHF
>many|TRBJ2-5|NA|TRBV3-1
TGTGCCAGCAGCCCAGAGGGGGGGACCCAAGAGACCCAGTACTTC
CASSPEGGTQETQYF
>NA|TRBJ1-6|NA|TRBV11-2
TGTGCCAGCAGCCGACTACAGCGCCGGGATAATTCACCCCTCCACTTT
CASSRLQRRDNSPLHF
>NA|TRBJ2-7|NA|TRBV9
TGTGCCAGCTCCCCGACCTTTATAGGCTACGAGCAGTACTTC
CASSPTFIGYEQYF
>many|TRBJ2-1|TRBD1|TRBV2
TGTGCCAGCAGTGACCCGACAGGGTTCTCCTACAATGAGCAGTTCTTC
CASSDPTGFSYNEQFF
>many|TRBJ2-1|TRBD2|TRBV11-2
TGTGCCAGCAGCTCACAGAGCGGGGGGACCCACAATGAGCAGTTCTTC
CASSSQSGGTHNEQFF
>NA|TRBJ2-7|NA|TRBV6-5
TGTGCCAGCAGTTACCCCTCGAGCGGTGGGGAGCAGTACTTC
CASSYPSSGGEQYF
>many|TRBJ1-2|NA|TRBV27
TGTGCCAGCAGCCGTGGACGGGCCTATGGCTACACCTTC
CASSRGRAYGYTF
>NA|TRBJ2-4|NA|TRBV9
TGTGCCAGCAGCCCAGGGGGGGCAGGGGGCATTCAGTACTTC
CASSPGGAGGIQYF
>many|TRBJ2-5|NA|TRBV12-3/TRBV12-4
TGTGCCAGCAGTACTCAGGGCTTAGAGACCCAGTACTTC
CASSTQGLETQYF
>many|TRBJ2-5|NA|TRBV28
TGTGCCAGCAGTTTGTCCCTTTTAAGGGGAGAAGAGACCCAGTACTTC
CASSLSLLRGEETQYF
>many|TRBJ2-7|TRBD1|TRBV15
TGTGCCACCAGCAGACCGGGACAGGGGCTCTACGAGCAGTACTTC
CATSRPGQGLYEQYF
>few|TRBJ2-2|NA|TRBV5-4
TGTGCCAGCAGCTCGCTGGGACCTATCACCGGGGAGCTGTTTTTT
CASSSLGPITGELFF
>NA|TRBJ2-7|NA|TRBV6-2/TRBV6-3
TGTGCCAGCACCGAAAGTGGCTACAAAACTATCTACGAGCAGTACTTC
CASTESGYKTIYEQYF